A single sample gave rise to the 19 T cell receptor beta chains below, sequenced in a study of response to subunit inactivated influenza vaccine. TCRdb called the RT-PCR reads again in MiXCR, with one record for every CDR3 protein. The table records 550,000 to 600,000 distinct CDR3 sequences, around 11% of them present only once. The sequenced sample was PBMCs from blood, obtained on the day of vaccination. The receptors shown here come from a middle-aged man who received an inactivated influenza vaccine.

This clonotype was found a few times. The chain has TRBV20-1 and TRBJ2-5, with D possibly TRBD1 on 6 matching bases. Germline loops: CDR1 DFQATT, CDR2 SNEGSKA (reference sequence). The CDR3 runs 14 residues. V lost 3 bases and J lost 2, with 13 bases in between. CDR3 sequence: CSASLQGTQETQYF. CDR3 in DNA: TGCAGTGCTAGCCTACAGGGAACTCAAGAGACCCAGTACTTC.

This clonotype has just a few counts. The rearrangement links TRBV20-1 to TRBJ2-4, with unresolved D. Germline V lookup: CDR1 DFQATT, CDR2 SNEGSKA (reference sequence). CDR3 length equals 15 residues. With 1 base removed from V and 1 base from J, the gap between germline ends came to 11 bases. The CDR3 reads CSARGEPGAKNIQYF. The CDR3 nucleotides are TGCAGTGCTAGAGGCGAACCTGGGGCCAAAAACATTCAGTACTTC.

This chain links TRBV15 with TRBJ2-5, with D tentatively TRBD1 (5 bases). Germline V lookup: CDR1 LNHNV, CDR2 YYDKDF (reference sequence). The CDR3 consists of 16 residues. Deletions cut 0 bases from V and 8 bases from J, with 19 bases between. CDR3 coding DNA: TGTGCCACCAGCAGAGAGCCTCTCCAGGGCCTAGACACCCAGTACTTC. The encoded protein is CATSREPLQGLDTQYF.

The V call is TRBV20-1, the J call TRBJ1-2; TRBD1 agrees at 9 bases. The V segment lost 6 bases and the J segment 3 bases; nucleotides outside the gene matches: 17. Germline V CDR1 and CDR2: DFQATT, SNEGSKA (reference sequence). The CDR3 runs to 17 residues. The CDR3 DNA is TGCAGTGCCGTTCCGGGACAGGGACTCTTTCCGGACTATGGCTACACCTTC. This encodes CSAVPGQGLFPDYGYTF.

This chain links TRBV9 with TRBJ1-2; D is ambiguous. Trimming shortened V by 0 bases and J by 8 bases, and 17 bases separated the two germline ends. This CDR3 is 15 amino acids long. Looked up from germline, CDR1 is SGDLS and CDR2 is YYNGEE. The CDR3 DNA sequence: TGTGCCAGCAGCGTAGCCGCCGGGAGAAGGGAGGGCTACACCTTC. It encodes CASSVAAGRREGYTF.

This clonotype has just a few counts. The J gene is TRBJ1-6, the V gene TRBV7-2; D unresolved. The CDR3 has 15 residues. The ends were cut back, 2 bases at V and 5 bases at J, with 10 bases in the middle. From germline, CDR1 is SGHTA and CDR2 FQGNSA. The CDR3 here is CASSLLRWDNSPLHF. CDR3 nucleotide sequence: TGTGCCAGCAGCTTACTTCGCTGGGATAATTCACCCCTCCACTTT.

Written as DNA, the CDR3 is TGTGCCAGCAGCCAAAAATCCGGGACAGCTACAGATACGCAGTATTTT. It encodes CASSQKSGTATDTQYF. The chain uses TRBV4-2 and TRBJ2-3; 7 positions agree with TRBD1. The V gene's germline CDR1 is LGHNA and CDR2 YNFKEQ. The CDR3 sequence is 16 residues long. V lost 2 bases, J lost 3 bases, and 8 bases stayed unmatched.

The rearrangement uses TRBV30 and TRBJ1-1, with D maybe TRBD1 (6 bases). From germline, CDR1 is GTSNPN and CDR2 SVGIG (reference sequence). The CDR3 is 14 amino acids. Deletions cut 0 bases from V and 1 base from J, with 9 bases between. Here the CDR3 DNA reads TGTGCCTGGAGTGTACAAGGGGGGAACACTGAAGCTTTCTTT. Protein product: CAWSVQGGNTEAFF.

This clonotype was detected a few times. The chain carries TRBV9 and TRBJ2-1; D is possibly TRBD1 or TRBD2 (5 bases each). V lost 0 bases to trimming and J lost 0 bases, with 16 bases between them. This CDR3 contains 18 residues. CDR1 is SGDLS, CDR2 YYNGEE, per germline. The CDR3 reads CASSVGDDGASSYNEQFF. The CDR3 DNA follows: TGTGCCAGCAGCGTAGGGGACGATGGGGCAAGCTCCTACAATGAGCAGTTCTTC.

The V and J genes are TRBV29-1 and TRBJ2-1, with TRBD2 identical over 8 bases. This CDR3 has 14 amino acids. Germline values: CDR1 SQVTM, CDR2 ANQGSEA. Trimming at V came to 7 bases and at J to 2 bases, leaving 7 bases not matched to a gene. The CDR3 region has the DNA TGCAGCGGAGAGCGGGAGCGCCCCTACAATGAGCAGTTCTTC. Amino acids: CSGERERPYNEQFF.

This clonotype was seen a few times. V usage is TRBV4-3 and J usage is TRBJ2-1; 12 nucleotides agree with TRBD2. Trimming took 1 base from V and 4 from J; bases not matched to a gene: 5. Germline values: CDR1 LGHNA, CDR2 YSLEER. This CDR3 is 17 amino acids long. CDR3 in DNA: TGCGCCAGCAGCCAAGGGCCTGGGACTAGCGGGTACAATGAGCAGTTCTTC. Translating gives CASSQGPGTSGYNEQFF.

The chain has TRBV7-8 and TRBJ2-4; D uncertain. Trimming took off 2 bases at V and 4 bases at J, with 15 bases between the two ends. This CDR3 has 16 residues. CDR1 SGHVS and CDR2 FQNEAQ come from the germline V gene. CDR3 sequence reads: CASSLWPGFRKNIQYF. The CDR3 DNA is TGTGCCAGCAGCTTATGGCCCGGTTTTCGGAAAAACATTCAGTACTTC. Combining the CDR3 with reference TRBV7-8 and TRBJ2-4 gives the whole variable domain GAGVSQSPRYKVAKRGQDVALRCDPISGHVSLFWYQQALGQGPEFLTYFQNEAQLDKSGLPSDRFFAERPEGSVSTLKIQRTQQEDSAVYLCASSLWPGFRKNIQYFGAGTRLSVL.

This clonotype occurred many times. CDR3 DNA: TGCGCCAGCAGCTTGGCGGGACAGATATACAATGAGCAGTTCTTC. Protein sequence: CASSLAGQIYNEQFF. V gene TRBV5-1 combines with J gene TRBJ2-1, with 7 bases identical to TRBD1. The length of the CDR3 is 15 residues. With 0 bases clipped from V and 4 bases from J, the junction kept 4 bases outside the gene matches. Germline V lookup: CDR1 SGHRS, CDR2 YFSETQ.

This clonotype has more than one count but fewer than ten. The CDR3 loop reads CASGTNSQGNEQFF. The DNA of the CDR3 is TGCGCCAGCGGAACAAACTCACAGGGAAATGAGCAGTTCTTC. The genes are TRBV5-1 and TRBJ2-1; a weak D match, TRBD1 (6 bases). Germline V gives CDR1 SGHRS, CDR2 YFSETQ. The CDR3 spans 14 residues. Between the trimmed V and J ends, which lost 7 bases and 7 bases, there was a span of 18 bases. Using reference TRBV5-1 and TRBJ2-1 for the parts outside the CDR3, the full variable domain is KAGVTQTPRYLIKTRGQQVTLSCSPISGHRSVSWYQQTPGQGLQFLFEYFSETQRNKGNFPGRFSGRQFSNSRSEMNVSTLELGDSALYLCASGTNSQGNEQFFGPGTRLTVL.

This clonotype turned up a few times. V and J are TRBV5-6 and TRBJ2-1, with 7 bases lining up with TRBD1. CDR3 length equals 16 residues. The V gene end was trimmed by 4 bases and the J gene end by 7 bases; junction bases not matched to a gene: 14. Looked up from germline, CDR1 is SGHDT and CDR2 is YYEEEE. CDR3 sequence (DNA): TGTGCCAGCAGCGGTGGACGGACAGGATGGGAAAATGAGCAGTTCTTC. This codes for CASSGGRTGWENEQFF.

The sample holds a few counts of this clonotype. The chain has TRBV28 and TRBJ2-5; 14 bases match TRBD2. The CDR3 runs 16 residues. Trimming at V came to 7 bases and at J to 5 bases, leaving 9 bases not matched to a gene. Germline CDR1 is MDHEN and CDR2 is SYDVKM. The CDR3 DNA follows: TGTGCCAGCACGGCGACTAGCGGGAGGGCCGGGGAGACCCAGTACTTC. Translated, it gives CASTATSGRAGETQYF.

V gene TRBV7-8 combines with J gene TRBJ2-3; D is unresolved. The CDR3 is 15 residues long. Germline V gives CDR1 SGHVS, CDR2 FQNEAQ. Trimming took 5 bases from V and 7 from J, leaving 19 bases between them. Here the CDR3 DNA reads TGTGCCAGCAGCCAAAGGACCGGCCTTGGGTATACGCAGTATTTT. Protein: CASSQRTGLGYTQYF.

Here the CDR3 DNA reads TGTGCCAGCAGCTCCCCTACAGGGGGCTTCTACGAGCAGTACTTC. It codes for CASSSPTGGFYEQYF. The rearrangement joins TRBV7-2 to TRBJ2-7, with 9 bases that match TRBD1. V trimming: 4 bases; J trimming: 3 bases; junction bases outside the gene matches: 7. Germline lookup yields CDR1 SGHTA and CDR2 FQGNSA. This CDR3 has 15 amino acids.

The chain is built from TRBV20-1 and TRBJ1-5, with 10 nucleotides matching TRBD1. The CDR3 is 16 amino acids. Losses at the gene ends were 6 bases for V and 2 bases for J; bases not matched to a gene: 10. Germline loops: CDR1 DFQATT, CDR2 SNEGSKA (reference sequence). CDR3 sequence (DNA): TGCAGTGCAGGGGACAGGGGAAGGCCTGGCAATCAGCCCCAGCATTTT. Residues: CSAGDRGRPGNQPQHF.